These T cell receptor beta chains were read from a single sample in a study of OX40 agonist ivuxolimab in advanced cancers. Method: immunoSEQ multiplex PCR; TCRdb's copy keeps in-frame clones and lacks some. Of about 14,000 clones listed, around 69% are singletons. The input for sequencing was CD4+ or CD8+ T cells sorted from blood, taken in a trial of the OX40 agonist ivuxolimab. Every receptor here comes from an adult with an advanced solid tumor such as melanoma, head and neck, liver or kidney cancer. Both conserved end residues are trimmed from each CDR3. Expanded clones get a size class; other rows say once, few or many, or leave the size out.

clone size: NA; V gene: TRBV6-5; CDR3 protein: ASSEGGPDTQY
clone size: once; V gene: TRBV27; CDR3 protein: ASSLTGGAGELF
clone size: NA; V gene: TRBV27; CDR3 protein: ASSLSGQGDSPLH
clone size: NA; V gene: TRBV7-3; CDR3 protein: ASSLLSNTEAF
clone size: NA; V gene: TRBV6-1; CDR3 protein: ASSERGSDSSYEQY
clone size: NA; V gene: TRBV7-3; CDR3 protein: ASSPQEDTGELF
clone size: few; V gene: TRBV6-8; CDR3 protein: AIPGEGNNEQF
clone size: NA; V gene: TRBV7-6; CDR3 protein: ASSPGSAGRRGNTIY
clone size: NA; V gene: TRBV30; CDR3 protein: AWSLMNTEAF
clone size: NA; V gene: TRBV18; CDR3 protein: ASSREREVGNEQF
clone size: once; V gene: TRBV13; CDR3 protein: ASKAELQETQY
clone size: many; V gene: TRBV5-1; CDR3 protein: ASSLGQGSNTEAF
clone size: NA; V gene: TRBV5-1; CDR3 protein: ASSLGVFSTYEQY
clone size: NA; V gene: TRBV2; CDR3 protein: ASSDRDRLTVVQY
clone size: NA; V gene: TRBV27; CDR3 protein: ASSLSRSSYNEQF
clone size: NA; V gene: TRBV6-1; CDR3 protein: ASSEPAGGSYNEQF
clone size: once; V gene: TRBV6-1; CDR3 protein: ASSEGQGEGQPQH
clone size: NA; V gene: TRBV27; CDR3 protein: ASGAIGPLHEQGVY
clone size: NA; V gene: TRBV5-4; CDR3 protein: ASSLEDRSYTEAF
clone size: NA; V gene: TRBV27; CDR3 protein: ASSWPGPEQF
clone size: NA; V gene: TRBV7-9; CDR3 protein: ASKRWYDRAGRETQY
clone size: NA; V gene: TRBV5-4; CDR3 protein: ATNRLAGTWGDNEQF
clone size: NA; V gene: TRBV7-2; CDR3 protein: ASSFAGEETQY
clone size: NA; V gene: TRBV29-1; CDR3 protein: SVGSDSDYGYT
clone size: NA; V gene: TRBV11-2; CDR3 protein: ASSLDGAGVGELF
clone size: NA; V gene: TRBV15; CDR3 protein: ATSRPDAGAWNEQF
clone size: NA; V gene: TRBV4-1; CDR3 protein: ASSQGLAGGSDGELF
clone size: NA; V gene: TRBV9; CDR3 protein: ASSADSLAGYEQY
clone size: NA; V gene: TRBV9; CDR3 protein: ASSLGQVEETQY
clone size: NA; V gene: TRBV6-1; CDR3 protein: ASSDSSYNEQF
clone size: NA; V gene: TRBV4-2; CDR3 protein: ASSPPGLAGHYEQY
clone size: NA; V gene: TRBV6-1; CDR3 protein: ASSEALHLAGQSTNYGYT
clone size: NA; V gene: TRBV5-6; CDR3 protein: ASSLVPRPDTQY
clone size: NA; V gene: TRBV6-1; CDR3 protein: ASRMTGMAGELF
clone size: NA; V gene: TRBV6-5; CDR3 protein: ASSLELGSGANVLT
clone size: NA; V gene: TRBV5-5; CDR3 protein: ASSFYKTYEQY
clone size: hyperexpanded; V gene: TRBV28; CDR3 protein: ASSFPGGGNQPQH
clone size: NA; V gene: TRBV6-1; CDR3 protein: ASSEAPGGGGADTQY
clone size: NA; V gene: TRBV9; CDR3 protein: ASSDGGDGYT
clone size: once; V gene: TRBV27; CDR3 protein: ASSHPYTSGRASSTYEQY
clone size: NA; V gene: TRBV9; CDR3 protein: ASSEGDNTQY
clone size: NA; V gene: TRBV29-1; CDR3 protein: SVDGTYNEQF